This is a list of T cell receptor beta chains from one sample in a study of T cell responses to AZD1222 COVID-19 vaccine. Some clones are missing from TCRdb's copy, which holds only in-frame ones; the method was immunoSEQ multiplex PCR. Seen here are 120,000 to 150,000 clones, about 89% observed once, and the top ten hold over 3.5%. The sample here was peripheral blood, taken on day 0 of AZD1222 vaccination. Receptors originate from an adult in good health. The CDR3 runs from the conserved cysteine through the conserved F or W. The order of the fields is J gene, D gene, V gene, clone size, CDR3 DNA, CDR3 protein. A D gene is named only where the DNA matches it firmly. A clone size is listed for some rows: how often the clone was seen (once, few, many), or a class if it is expanded.

j_call: TRBJ2-1; d_call: -; v_call: TRBV15; clone_size: -; cdr3_nt: TGTGCCACCAGCACTGTTTTGGGGGAGCAGTTCTTC; cdr3_aa: CATSTVLGEQFF
j_call: TRBJ2-1; d_call: -; v_call: TRBV2; clone_size: once; cdr3_nt: TGTGCCAGAGGGGGATACAATGAGCAGTTCTTC; cdr3_aa: CARGGYNEQFF
j_call: TRBJ2-3; d_call: -; v_call: TRBV7-9; clone_size: -; cdr3_nt: TGTGCCAGCAGAGCCGGGATCCCGCTTAGCACAGATACGCAGTATTTT; cdr3_aa: CASRAGIPLSTDTQYF
j_call: TRBJ1-4; d_call: -; v_call: TRBV5-4; clone_size: -; cdr3_nt: TGTGCCAGCAGTCGGGGAGGGGGTAGCGAAAAACTGTTTTTT; cdr3_aa: CASSRGGGSEKLFF
j_call: TRBJ1-5; d_call: -; v_call: TRBV15; clone_size: -; cdr3_nt: TGTGCCACCAGCAGGGCCGGGACTACCAATCAGCCCCAGCATTTT; cdr3_aa: CATSRAGTTNQPQHF
j_call: TRBJ2-2; d_call: -; v_call: TRBV6-5; clone_size: -; cdr3_nt: TGTGCCAGCAGTTTCGGGGGGAACACCGGGGAGCTGTTTTTT; cdr3_aa: CASSFGGNTGELFF
j_call: TRBJ2-3; d_call: -; v_call: TRBV24-1; clone_size: -; cdr3_nt: TGTGCCACCAGTGATTCCCGCGGGACTAGCACAGATACGCAGTATTTT; cdr3_aa: CATSDSRGTSTDTQYF
j_call: TRBJ2-1; d_call: -; v_call: TRBV10-1; clone_size: -; cdr3_nt: TGCGCCAGCAGTCTAAAGGGGAGGGGGCTAGGCAATGAGCAGTTCTTC; cdr3_aa: CASSLKGRGLGNEQFF
j_call: TRBJ1-2; d_call: -; v_call: TRBV30; clone_size: -; cdr3_nt: TGTGCCTGGAGTGTAGGCGGGTTCGGCTACACCTTC; cdr3_aa: CAWSVGGFGYTF
j_call: TRBJ2-7; d_call: -; v_call: TRBV6-5; clone_size: few; cdr3_nt: TGTGCCAGCAGTCCAGGGCCGCCCCAGTACTTC; cdr3_aa: CASSPGPPQYF
j_call: TRBJ1-5; d_call: -; v_call: TRBV7-6; clone_size: -; cdr3_nt: TGTGCCAGCAGCTTAAACGGGTATAGCAATCAGCCCCAGCATTTT; cdr3_aa: CASSLNGYSNQPQHF
j_call: TRBJ2-7; d_call: -; v_call: TRBV7-3; clone_size: -; cdr3_nt: TGTGCCAGCAGCTTAACGGACACAACTGAGCAGTACTTC; cdr3_aa: CASSLTDTTEQYF
j_call: TRBJ1-1; d_call: -; v_call: TRBV9; clone_size: -; cdr3_nt: TGTGCCAGCAGCGTAGGGGGGGCGGGAACTGAAGCTTTCTTT; cdr3_aa: CASSVGGAGTEAFF
j_call: TRBJ2-1; d_call: TRBD2; v_call: TRBV25-1; clone_size: -; cdr3_nt: TGTGCCAGCAGTCATATAGCGGGGAGCTCCTACAATGAGCAGTTCTTC; cdr3_aa: CASSHIAGSSYNEQFF
j_call: TRBJ1-2; d_call: -; v_call: TRBV11-2; clone_size: -; cdr3_nt: TGTGCCAGCAGCTCGCGGACCGTATCAAGAATCTATGGCTACACCTTC; cdr3_aa: CASSSRTVSRIYGYTF
j_call: TRBJ1-2; d_call: -; v_call: TRBV4-1; clone_size: -; cdr3_nt: TGCGCCAGCAGCCAAGACAGGCCGGGTCCCATCTTC; cdr3_aa: CASSQDRPGPIF